This TCR beta chain was sequenced for a study of cytotoxic CD8 clonotypes in ibrutinib-treated CLL (dated by TCRdb to the early 2020s). About the study as a whole: In this cohort, approximately 15 patients were treatment-naive and approximately twelve were relapsed/refractory, while 17 to 18 had unmutated IGHV. Responses were partial in some 24 patients and complete in 2; after median approximately 67 months follow-up, 14 stayed in remission and about twelve progressed. The response samples were drawn at a median of roughly eleven months into treatment, with a range of about 6 to 36 months. On average, each sample had some 260,000 productive templates and approximately 100,000 productive rearrangements. Of the approximately 91 people in the trial, about 27 had longitudinal samples available. Cryopreserved peripheral blood mononuclear cells were collected before treatment, at response, and at either disease progression or sustained remission. Patients were still on ibrutinib when every remission and progressive disease sample was collected.

Results and caveats for the whole study, not just this receptor: An increase in clonality was observed at ibrutinib response, with clonality remaining stable during sustained remission and falling back toward baseline at progression. Lymph node repertoires were not examined, and the timing of sampling was not matched between patients in sustained remission and those whose disease progressed. Public clonotypes were found to be uncommon and were observed to contract or remain stable during treatment; the increase in clonality was shown to reflect expansion of private clonotypes at ibrutinib response. Baseline clonality was found to be higher than that of age-matched healthy donors and was strongly correlated with circulating CD8+ T-cell counts.

For CDR1 and CDR2, the germline V gene lists KGHSH and LQKENI. Including the terminal cysteine and phenylalanine, the CDR3 comprises 13 residues. The read is trimmed to its CDR3 DNA, 39 bases read in frame from base 1. V is pared back by 6 bases and J by 0 bases, with 9 bases lying between the germline termini. A MiSeq instrument was used for deep resolution sequencing, which targeted depths ranging from 1 in 1 million up to 1 in 200,000 T cells, with coverage averaging 10x for each clonotype. The immunoSEQ hsTCRB Kit was used to generate TCR beta libraries. In the authors' own workflow: The data were analyzed with ImmunoSEQ Analyzer and ImmunoSEQ Data Assistant, and V, D and J gene assignments followed IMGT definitions. Clonality, which ranges from 0 to 1, was calculated as one minus the normalized Shannon entropy of productive rearrangement frequencies. Only overrepresented clonotypes making up at least 0.05% of each patient's repertoire were included in the public clonotype analysis. Repertoires from thirteen age-matched healthy donors in immuneACCESS were used as clonality controls. In its TCRdb copy, this immuneACCESS table keeps in-frame sequences only and misses some clones. Where compared with another copy, unresolved V genes explain less than half of these, and the others have no known cause. V and J calls and clone size follow that table, whereas D and trimming were derived from the DNA. This sample comprises around 10,000 clones, around 80% of them detected only once. About 15% of the sample is taken by the ten largest.

With respect to this clone: The specificity of this receptor is unknown. Base qualities are not at hand, and no much larger clone is one base apart.

The time point label, as the study defines it: progressive disease on ibrutinib. For TCR beta library preparation, 1.5 to 2 micrograms of genomic DNA were extracted from the cryopreserved PBMCs. Longitudinal blood samples from CLL patients on ibrutinib monotherapy underwent high-throughput TCR beta sequencing. Patients were enrolled in a phase 2 open-label single-center ibrutinib monotherapy trial. The rearrangement joined TRBV18 to TRBJ2-7; a tentative D match to TRBD2 spans 5 bases. This TCR came from a human donor with chronic lymphocytic leukemia. Here the sequenced sample was PBMCs, taken at disease progression, from a patient treated with ibrutinib. The nucleotide sequence reads TGTGCCAGCTCGTCCGGGGTCTCCTACGAGCAGTACTTC. Translated, it gives CASSSGVSYEQYF.